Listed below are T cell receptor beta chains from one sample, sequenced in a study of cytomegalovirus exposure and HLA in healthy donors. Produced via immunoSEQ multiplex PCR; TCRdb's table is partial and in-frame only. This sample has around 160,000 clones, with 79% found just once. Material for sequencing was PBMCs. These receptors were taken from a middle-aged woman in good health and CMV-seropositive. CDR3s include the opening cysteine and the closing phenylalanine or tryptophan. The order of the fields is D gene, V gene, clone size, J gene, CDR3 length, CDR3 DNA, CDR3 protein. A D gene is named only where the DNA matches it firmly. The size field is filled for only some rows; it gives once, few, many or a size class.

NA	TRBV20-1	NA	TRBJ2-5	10	TGCAGTGCTAGAGTCGGGGTCGAGTACTTC	CSARVGVEYF
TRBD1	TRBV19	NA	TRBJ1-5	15	TGTGCCAGTAGTACCTCTACAGGGGGAATTCAGCCCCAGCATTTT	CASSTSTGGIQPQHF
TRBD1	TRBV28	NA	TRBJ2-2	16	TGTGCCAGCAGTCCACCGACAGGGGGCATTTCCGGGGAGCTGTTTTTT	CASSPPTGGISGELFF
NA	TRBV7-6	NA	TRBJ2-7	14	TGTGCCAGCACCCCAGACCAGGCGTCCTACGAGCAGTACTTC	CASTPDQASYEQYF
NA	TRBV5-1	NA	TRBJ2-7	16	TGCGCCAGCAGCTTGGCTGGGGCAGGGGTCTCCTACGAGCAGTACTTC	CASSLAGAGVSYEQYF
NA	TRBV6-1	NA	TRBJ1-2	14	TGTGCCAGCAGTGAACGGCAGGGAAACTATGGCTACACCTTC	CASSERQGNYGYTF
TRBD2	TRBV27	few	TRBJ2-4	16	TGTGCCAGCAGTTTTTCTAGCGGGGCGGCCAAAAACATTCAGTACTTC	CASSFSSGAAKNIQYF
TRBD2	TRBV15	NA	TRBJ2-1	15	TGTGCCACCAGCATCAGCGGGGGATCCTACAATGAGCAGTTCTTC	CATSISGGSYNEQFF
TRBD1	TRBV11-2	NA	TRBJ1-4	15	TGTGCCAGCAGCTTCTCCGGGACAGTAAATGAAAAACTGTTTTTT	CASSFSGTVNEKLFF
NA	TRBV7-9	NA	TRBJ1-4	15	TGTGCCAGCACCTTGGGGACTCCGGGGCCCGAAAAACTGTTTTTT	CASTLGTPGPEKLFF
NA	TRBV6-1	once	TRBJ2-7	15	TGTGCCAGCAGAGACACTGAGACAGCTTCCTACGAGCAGTACTTC	CASRDTETASYEQYF
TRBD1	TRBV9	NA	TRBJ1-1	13	TGTGCCAGCAGCAAGGACAGGGACACTGAAGCTTTCTTT	CASSKDRDTEAFF
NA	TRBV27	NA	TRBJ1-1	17	TGTGCCAGCAGTTTAGGATACAGATTAAGGATGAACACTGAAGCTTTCTTT	CASSLGYRLRMNTEAFF
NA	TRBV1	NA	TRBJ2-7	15	TGCACCAGCAGCCACCGCGGGGGGAAAACCTACGAGCAGTACTTC	CTSSHRGGKTYEQYF
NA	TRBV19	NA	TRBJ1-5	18	TGTGCCAGTAGTATAGGGCCGGGAACGGGCTATAGCAATCAGCCCCAGCATTTT	CASSIGPGTGYSNQPQHF
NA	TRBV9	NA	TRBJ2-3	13	TGTGCCAGCAGCGTAGAGGGAGGGGGGGGGCAGTATTTT	CASSVEGGGGQYF
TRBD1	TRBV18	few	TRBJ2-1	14	TGTGCCAGCTCACCTCCGGACAGGGGGGATGAGCAGTTCTTC	CASSPPDRGDEQFF
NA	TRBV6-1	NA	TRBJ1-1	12	TGTGCCAGCAGTGATCTGGAGCCGTGGTTCCTCTTT	CASSDLEPWFLF